This T cell receptor (beta chain) was recovered during a study of blood T cell repertoires in COVID-19. Study details: The analysed material was cDNA or gDNA that came from T cells, B-cell-depleted T cells, or PBMCs.

Germline V gene lookup returns CDR1 MGHRA and CDR2 YSYEKL. With V trimmed by 2 bases and J by 7 bases, 10 bases remained unmatched. This CDR3 has 17 residues. Method: immunoSEQ multiplex PCR; TCRdb's copy keeps in-frame clones and lacks some. This sample carries a few hundred thousand clones, 80% to 85% of them seen once, and the ten largest clones take less than 6%. This chain joins TRBV4-1 and TRBJ1-5; 11 bases are shared with TRBD1. Sequencing input: PBMCs or T cells enriched from blood (not recorded which). The source is a woman aged 50 to 65 who had recovered from COVID-19. CDR3 in DNA: TGCGCCAGCAGCCAACTAAAGACCGGGACAGGGGGACAGCCCCAGCATTTT. Protein sequence: CASSQLKTGTGGQPQHF.